The 27 T cell receptor beta chains reported below all come from one sample, sequenced in a study of T cell responses to AZD1222 COVID-19 vaccine. Repertoires were generated with immunoSEQ multiplex PCR, while TCRdb's copy carries only in-frame clones and drops some. The table records roughly 100,000 clones, 85% to 90% of them present only once. Sequencing was performed on peripheral blood, taken on day 0 of AZD1222 vaccination. The receptors stem from an adult in good health.

This chain uses TRBV20-1 with TRBJ1-2; unclear D gene. The CDR3 extends over 14 amino acids. The V gene's germline CDR1 is DFQATT and CDR2 SNEGSKA (reference sequence). V lost 3 bases, J lost 8 bases, and 19 bases lay in between. CDR3 region: CSASDGRTFGGYTF. CDR3 coding DNA: TGCAGTGCTAGTGACGGCCGTACGTTTGGGGGCTACACCTTC.

The chain recombines TRBV6-5 with TRBJ1-3, with D uncertain. This CDR3 spans 15 amino acids. Germline CDR1 is MNHEY and CDR2 is SVGAGI. The V end lost 3 bases, the J end lost 0 bases, and 9 bases lay between the germline ends. The DNA of the CDR3 is TGTGCCAGCAGTTATAGCGGTCCCTCTGGAAACACCATATATTTT. It translates to CASSYSGPSGNTIYF.

The CDR3 spells CASSLGLAFPQTGELFF. CDR3 coding DNA: TGCGCCAGCAGCTTAGGACTAGCTTTTCCCCAAACCGGGGAGCTGTTTTTT. The V and J genes are TRBV5-1 and TRBJ2-2; 8 nucleotides line up with TRBD2. Germline CDR1 SGHRS, CDR2 YFSETQ. The CDR3 sequence is 17 residues long. V lost 2 bases to trimming and J lost 5 bases; unmatched junction nucleotides: 11.

V usage is TRBV6-5 and J usage is TRBJ2-7; D is tentatively TRBD1 or TRBD2 (5 bases each). V lost 8 bases and J 2 bases, leaving 16 bases between the germline ends. CDR1 is MNHEY, CDR2 SVGAGI, per germline. CDR3 length: 14 amino acids. CDR3: CASRNVGAPYEQYF. The CDR3 DNA sequence: TGTGCCAGCCGAAACGTCGGGGCCCCCTACGAGCAGTACTTC.

This clone was counted once. This chain connects TRBV7-2 to TRBJ1-1; a possible D gene is TRBD1 (6 bases). This CDR3 is 15 amino acids long. V was clipped by 5 bases and J by 5 bases, with 18 bases between them. Germline values: CDR1 SGHTA, CDR2 FQGNSA. The CDR3 DNA sequence: TGTGCCAGCAGCCCAGTGGGGGGCGGAGGGACTGAAGCTTTCTTT. Its translation is CASSPVGGGGTEAFF.

This clone was seen a single time. Other DNA sequences within the sample encode an identical CDR3. This chain joins TRBV5-4 and TRBJ1-1; D is undetermined. CDR1 is SGHNT, CDR2 YYREEE, per germline (reference sequence). V lost 0 bases, J lost 1 base, and 10 bases lay in between. This CDR3 contains 15 residues. The CDR3 region is CASSLVGRRNTEAFF. The CDR3 DNA reads TGTGCCAGCAGCTTGGTAGGAAGGAGGAACACTGAAGCTTTCTTT. The full variable domain, with the rest looked up from reference TRBV5-4 and TRBJ1-1, is ETGVTQSPTHLIKTRGQQVTLRCSSQSGHNTVSWYQQALGQGPQFIFQYYREEENGRGNFPPRFSGLQFPNYSSELNVNALELDDSALYLCASSLVGRRNTEAFFGQGTRLTVV.

The V gene is TRBV18, the J gene TRBJ1-1; unclear D gene. V shed 3 bases and J shed 1 base, with 12 bases lying between them. The germline V gene encodes CDR1 KGHSH and CDR2 LQKENI. The CDR3 is 15 residues long. CDR3 protein: CASSPRLAGNTEAFF. CDR3 bases: TGTGCCAGCTCACCCCGTCTAGCGGGGAACACTGAAGCTTTCTTT.

V gene TRBV9 combines with J gene TRBJ2-7; D might be TRBD1 or TRBD2, each matching 5 bases. This CDR3 contains 14 residues. Per the germline V gene, CDR1 is SGDLS and CDR2 is YYNGEE. V was shortened by 0 bases and J by 4 bases, with 11 bases between the two germline ends. CDR3 in amino acids: CASSVDGTLYEQYF. In nucleotides, the CDR3 is TGTGCCAGCAGCGTAGACGGGACCCTTTACGAGCAGTACTTC.

The chain is built from TRBV28 and TRBJ1-2; 7 bases fit TRBD1. The V gene end was trimmed by 5 bases and the J gene end by 13 bases; junction bases not matched to a gene: 7. Germline CDR1 and CDR2: MDHEN and SYDVKM. The CDR3 totals 11 residues. The CDR3: CASSQTGFGTF. The CDR3, as DNA: TGTGCCAGCAGTCAGACAGGGTTCGGCACCTTC.

The genes are TRBV30 and TRBJ1-4, with 11 bases that match TRBD1. The CDR3 consists of 16 residues. Germline CDR1 and CDR2: GTSNPN and SVGIG (reference sequence). V shed 4 bases, J shed 2 bases, and the junction held 6 bases outside the gene matches. The CDR3 DNA reads as TGTGCCTGGAATCTCGGGACAGGGGGGACTAATGAAAAACTGTTTTTT. Translated: CAWNLGTGGTNEKLFF.

The J gene is TRBJ1-2, the V gene TRBV19; tentative D call: TRBD1 (5 bases). This CDR3 is built from 13 residues. Trimming took 7 bases from V and 5 from J, leaving 14 bases between them. Germline CDR1 reads LNHDA; CDR2 reads SQIVND (reference sequence). CDR3: CASTLGRGYGYTF. The DNA for the CDR3 is TGTGCCAGTACTCTAGGGAGGGGATATGGCTACACCTTC.

The J gene is TRBJ2-3, the V gene TRBV5-1; D may be TRBD1 (5 bases). Trimming cost V 0 bases and J 2 bases, with 7 bases left between them. There are 14 residues in the CDR3. CDR1 SGHRS and CDR2 YFSETQ come from the germline V gene. The CDR3 sequence: CASSLETDTDTQYF. DNA for the CDR3: TGCGCCAGCAGCTTGGAGACAGACACAGATACGCAGTATTTT.

This chain links TRBV9 with TRBJ2-1, with D hard to call. CDR1 is SGDLS and CDR2 is YYNGEE in the germline V gene. The length of the CDR3 is 15 residues. V gave up 4 bases and J gave up 1 base, with 12 bases separating them. The CDR3 nucleotides are TGTGCCAGCAGCATCGTCGGCGGTTCCTACAATGAGCAGTTCTTC. Amino acids: CASSIVGGSYNEQFF.

This clone came up once. The CDR3, as DNA: TGCGCCAGCAGCTTGGGCCCCGGGACTAGCAGCGGGGAGCTGTTTTTT. Translating gives CASSLGPGTSSGELFF. The chain combines TRBV5-1 with TRBJ2-2; the match to TRBD2 covers 9 bases. Germline lookup yields CDR1 SGHRS and CDR2 YFSETQ. The V segment lost 0 bases and the J segment 7 bases; nucleotides outside the gene matches: 7. This CDR3 contains 16 residues.

J is TRBJ2-1 and V is TRBV11-3, with 10 bases aligning to TRBD2. The CDR3 length is 15 residues. Trimming took 3 bases from V and 8 from J; bases not matched to a gene: 7. CDR1 is SGHNT and CDR2 is YENEEA in the germline V gene. CDR3 DNA sequence: TGTGCCAGCAGCTTGCTAGCGGGAGTAGTGTATGAGCAGTTCTTC. Protein sequence: CASSLLAGVVYEQFF.

The V gene is TRBV13, the J gene TRBJ2-2; 9 positions agree with TRBD2. The CDR3 runs 15 residues. V shed 3 bases, J shed 5 bases, and the junction held 4 bases outside the gene matches. Germline V lookup: CDR1 PRHDT, CDR2 FYEKMQ (reference sequence). CDR3 region: CASSLASGITGELFF. CDR3 sequence (DNA): TGTGCCAGCAGCTTGGCTAGCGGGATAACCGGGGAGCTGTTTTTT.

The V and J genes are TRBV7-2 and TRBJ1-6; D is ambiguous. The CDR3 is 15 amino acids. V was shortened by 2 bases and J by 13 bases, with 18 bases between the two germline ends. Germline assignment: CDR1 SGHTA and CDR2 FQGNSA. The CDR3 nucleotides are TGTGCCAGCAGCTTATGGGAAAGTCCTAACCTCCCCCTCCACTTT. The encoded protein is CASSLWESPNLPLHF.

The J gene is TRBJ1-1, the V gene TRBV11-1; a possible D gene is TRBD1 (5 bases). V shed 6 bases and J shed 2 bases, with 13 bases lying between them. Germline V gene sequence: CDR1 SGHAT, CDR2 FQDESV (reference sequence). The CDR3 extends over 14 amino acids. This CDR3 reads CASSERGDNTEAFF. The CDR3 bases are TGTGCCAGCAGTGAACGGGGGGATAACACTGAAGCTTTCTTT.

The chain combines TRBV28 with TRBJ1-6; the D gene is possibly TRBD1 (5 bases). This CDR3 is built from 14 residues. The germline V gene encodes CDR1 MDHEN and CDR2 SYDVKM. Trimming pared 8 bases from V and 4 bases from J, leaving 12 bases between. CDR3 region: CASEQEGYNSPLHF. The CDR3 DNA follows: TGTGCCAGCGAGCAGGAGGGGTATAATTCACCCCTCCACTTT.

The genes are TRBV7-9 and TRBJ1-1; no clear D gene. Germline loops: CDR1 SEHNR, CDR2 FQNEAQ (reference sequence). Trimming removed 3 bases at V and 0 bases at J, with 8 bases between. This CDR3 is built from 14 residues. In nucleotides, the CDR3 is TGTGCCAGCAGCTTGAATACCATGAACACTGAAGCTTTCTTT. Translating gives CASSLNTMNTEAFF.

V and J are TRBV7-2 and TRBJ2-7; 13 positions agree with TRBD2. Germline V gene data show CDR1 as SGHTA and CDR2 as FQGNSA. The CDR3 covers 16 residues. Trimming at V came to 4 bases and at J to 2 bases, leaving 5 bases not matched to a gene. CDR3 DNA sequence: TGTGCCAGCAGCTCAGGACTAGCGGGAGCCGCCTACGAGCAGTACTTC. Translation gives CASSSGLAGAAYEQYF.

The CDR3 reads CASNAPGLSPEQYF. The CDR3, as DNA: TGTGCCAGCAACGCCCCGGGACTCTCCCCAGAGCAGTACTTC. The chain employs TRBV5-6 and TRBJ2-7; possible D gene TRBD2, 6 bases. CDR3 length equals 14 residues. V was shortened by 6 bases and J by 7 bases, with 20 bases between the two germline ends. Germline loops: CDR1 SGHDT, CDR2 YYEEEE.

Note on this clone: One end of the junction varies from germline; a read error may be responsible. This chain links TRBV18 with TRBJ1-1, with 10 bases that match TRBD1. CDR3 length: 16 amino acids. Germline V gene lookup returns CDR1 KGHSH and CDR2 LQKENI. Written as DNA, the CDR3 is TGTACCAGCTCACCACCGACAGGGGGCGGAGACACTGAAGCTTTCTTT. It translates to CTSSPPTGGGDTEAFF. Using reference TRBV18 and TRBJ1-1 for the parts outside the CDR3, the full variable domain is NAGVMQNPRHLVRRRGQEARLRCSPMKGHSHVYWYRQLPEEGLKFMVYLQKENIIDESGMPKERFSAEFPKEGPSILRIQQVVRGDSAAYFCTSSPPTGGGDTEAFFGQGTRLTVV.

This chain connects TRBV5-1 to TRBJ1-6; D remains ambiguous. Trimming removed 0 bases from V and 6 bases from J, with 7 bases in between. CDR1 and CDR2 from the germline V gene are SGHRS and YFSETQ. The CDR3 sequence is 14 residues long. CDR3 DNA: TGCGCCAGCAGCTTGGGGCAGATTAATTCACCCCTCCACTTT. Its translation: CASSLGQINSPLHF.

The chain uses TRBV5-1 and TRBJ2-3; D unclear. Germline V gene data show CDR1 as SGHRS and CDR2 as YFSETQ. V was clipped by 1 base and J by 2 bases, with 8 bases between them. The CDR3 extends over 14 amino acids. CDR3 residues: CASSLPELTDTQYF. CDR3 DNA sequence: TGCGCCAGCAGCTTGCCGGAGCTCACAGATACGCAGTATTTT.

The chain couples TRBV6-5 to TRBJ2-7; no clear D. Between the trimmed V and J ends, which lost 0 bases and 1 base, there was a span of 4 bases. The CDR3 runs to 13 residues. CDR1 and CDR2 from the germline V gene are MNHEY and SVGAGI. This chain's CDR3 is CASSYSMSYEQYF. CDR3 nucleotide sequence: TGTGCCAGCAGTTACTCGATGTCCTACGAGCAGTACTTC.

The chain is built from TRBV7-3 and TRBJ2-1, with D perhaps matching TRBD1 or TRBD2 (5 bases each). From germline, CDR1 is SGHTA and CDR2 FQGTGA. The CDR3 spans 16 residues. The V end was cut by 1 base, the J end by 7 bases, with 17 bases between. The CDR3 here is CASSLIFGTKDNEQFF. The CDR3 coding sequence is TGTGCCAGCAGCTTAATTTTTGGGACCAAAGATAATGAGCAGTTCTTC.